These 13 T cell receptor beta chains share one sample of origin, sequenced in a study of blood T cell repertoires in COVID-19. The protocol was immunoSEQ multiplex PCR, while the TCRdb copy is restricted to in-frame clones and leaves out a portion. The sample lists approximately 150,000 clones; around 90% were seen once. The specimen sequenced was peripheral blood. The receptors here all came from a human donor in a cohort sampled during active COVID-19.

This chain joins TRBV5-1 and TRBJ2-7; maybe TRBD2 (6 bases). The CDR3 length is 17 residues. From germline, CDR1 is SGHRS and CDR2 YFSETQ. Trimming pared 0 bases from V and 2 bases from J, leaving 18 bases between. CDR3 nucleotide sequence: TGCGCCAGCAGCTTGGCCCCGGGACTCCAAATTGCCTACGAGCAGTACTTC. Translated: CASSLAPGLQIAYEQYF.

The chain joins TRBV5-8 to TRBJ1-1, with D maybe TRBD1 (5 bases). CDR1 SGHTS and CDR2 YDEGEE come from the germline V gene. V lost 0 bases and J 0 bases, leaving 15 bases between the germline ends. The CDR3 contains 17 residues. CDR3 sequence: CASSLAPWGGLNTEAFF. As DNA, the CDR3 is TGTGCCAGCAGCTTGGCCCCTTGGGGGGGTCTGAACACTGAAGCTTTCTTT.

The genes are TRBV27 and TRBJ2-1; 12 bases match TRBD2. V was clipped by 4 bases and J by 4 bases; unmatched bases: 5. Germline values: CDR1 MNHEY, CDR2 SMNVEV (reference sequence). CDR3 length: 16 residues. The CDR3 nucleotides are TGTGCCAGCAGTTCGAGACTAGCGGGAGATTACAATGAGCAGTTCTTC. It specifies CASSSRLAGDYNEQFF.

V gene TRBV7-9 combines with J gene TRBJ1-1; 10 bases agree with TRBD1. The CDR3 consists of 14 residues. J was trimmed by 4 bases and V by 5 bases; bases with no gene match: 4. Looked up from germline, CDR1 is SEHNR and CDR2 is FQNEAQ (reference sequence). CDR3 protein: CASSRDRGLTEAFF. The CDR3, as DNA: TGTGCCAGCAGCCGCGACAGGGGGCTCACTGAAGCTTTCTTT.

This clone has only one observation. The chain joins TRBV3-1 (or the pseudogene TRBV3-2) to TRBJ2-2; D remains unclear. The ends were cut back, 7 bases at V and 3 bases at J, with 12 bases in the middle. The CDR3 is made up of 14 amino acids. CDR1 and CDR2 (germline): LGHDT, YNNKEL (reference sequence). CDR3 loop: CASTPPVDTGELFF. The CDR3 nucleotides read TGTGCCAGCACACCTCCGGTCGACACCGGGGAGCTGTTTTTT.

The rearrangement links TRBV28 to TRBJ2-4; 12 bases line up with TRBD2. Unmatched junction bases numbered 6, after V lost 6 bases and J lost 6 bases. CDR1 is MDHEN, CDR2 SYDVKM, per germline. The CDR3 totals 15 residues. CDR3 sequence (DNA): TGTGCCAGCAGCCAAGGACTAGCGGGAATAAACATTCAGTACTTC. Translated: CASSQGLAGINIQYF. Full variable domain (missing parts from reference TRBV28 and TRBJ2-4): DVKVTQSSRYLVKRTGEKVFLECVQDMDHENMFWYRQDPGLGLRLIYFSYDVKMKEKGDIPEGYSVSREKKERFSLILESASTNQTSMYLCASSQGLAGINIQYFGAGTRLSVL.

The V call is TRBV2, the J call TRBJ1-2, with 7 bases that match TRBD1. The CDR3 is 13 amino acids. The J segment lost 8 bases and the V segment lost 6 bases, leaving 9 bases of the junction unmatched. Germline CDR1 and CDR2: SNHLY and FYNNEI. This CDR3 is CASRLGTAGGYTF. CDR3 DNA: TGTGCCAGCAGGCTCGGGACAGCAGGCGGCTACACCTTC.

The rearrangement uses TRBV9 and TRBJ2-7; the D is unclear. This CDR3 has 17 residues. Germline V lookup: CDR1 SGDLS, CDR2 YYNGEE. Trimming took 3 bases from V and 5 from J, leaving 24 bases between them. CDR3 DNA sequence: TGTGCCAGCAGCGCCCCGGATTTCGTCTGGAGAAAGAACGAGCAGTACTTC. Residues: CASSAPDFVWRKNEQYF.

The chain employs TRBV14 and TRBJ2-7; D gene ambiguous. CDR1 SGHDN and CDR2 FVKESK come from the germline V gene. CDR3 size: 15 residues. The germline V and J ends were trimmed by 5 bases and 4 bases, with 18 bases remaining between them. For the CDR3, the DNA is TGTGCCAGCAGCGGCCCCCTAGGTTCTTCGTACGAGCAGTACTTC. Amino acids: CASSGPLGSSYEQYF.

The V call is TRBV25-1, the J call TRBJ2-1; D might be TRBD2 (6 bases). Germline V gene sequence: CDR1 MGHDK, CDR2 SYGVNS. This CDR3 has 14 amino acids. V was trimmed by 1 base and J by 9 bases, leaving 13 bases between them. This CDR3 is CASSESLGLPEQFF. The DNA for the CDR3 is TGTGCCAGCAGTGAATCCCTCGGACTACCTGAGCAGTTCTTC.

V gene TRBV28 combines with J gene TRBJ1-4, with 8 bases aligning to TRBD1. V lost 3 bases, J lost 4 bases, and 4 bases stayed unmatched. Germline CDR1 reads MDHEN; CDR2 reads SYDVKM. The CDR3 length is 15 residues. The CDR3 DNA follows: TGTGCCAGCAGTTTCGACAGGGGATTTAATGAAAAACTGTTTTTT. It specifies CASSFDRGFNEKLFF.

The chain has TRBV3-1 (or the pseudogene TRBV3-2) and TRBJ2-3; weak D call: TRBD2 (5 bases). Trimming stripped 4 bases from V and 6 bases from J, with 14 bases between. The germline V gene has CDR1 LGHDT and CDR2 YNNKEL (reference sequence). This CDR3 is 14 amino acids long. CDR3 sequence: CASSPTGWRDTQYF. The CDR3, as DNA: TGTGCCAGCAGCCCGACGGGATGGCGTGATACGCAGTATTTT.

The genes are TRBV5-1 and TRBJ2-3; 15 positions agree with TRBD2. Unmatched junction bases numbered 0, after V lost 0 bases and J lost 4 bases. There are 16 residues in the CDR3. Germline V CDR1 and CDR2: SGHRS, YFSETQ. CDR3 loop: CASSLGTSGRADTQYF. CDR3 in DNA: TGCGCCAGCAGCTTGGGGACTAGCGGGAGGGCAGATACGCAGTATTTT.